This T cell receptor beta chain is drawn from a study of T-cell reconstitution after alpha-beta-depleted transplantation in children. The CDR3 is 16 amino acids. From germline, CDR1 is MNHNS and CDR2 SASEGT. With V trimmed by 0 bases and J by 6 bases, 8 bases remained unmatched. The TCRbeta library was prepared with unique molecular identifiers. TCRdb re-derived calls from the PCR reads in MiXCR, one entry per CDR3 protein. The sample lists about 610,000 distinct CDR3 sequences; about 10% were seen once. The gene calls are TRBV6-1 and TRBJ1-5, with 7 bases aligning to TRBD1. The material was PBMCs from the stem cell graft donor, obtained from the stem cell graft. The clonotype was recovered from a human donor who donated a stem cell graft to a child with acute myeloid leukemia. The DNA of the CDR3 is TGTGCCAGCAGTGAAGCGAGCCAGGGGGGTGGTCAGCCCCAGCATTTT. Protein sequence: CASSEASQGGGQPQHF.